The present T cell receptor beta chain was sequenced within a study of tumor-infiltrating lymphocytes in primary liver carcinoma. Both RNA and DNA were isolated together from 20-30 mg of bulk tissue that had not been sorted. This CDR3 is built from 16 residues. Per germline, CDR1 SEHNR and CDR2 FQNEAQ (reference sequence). A primer in the constant region served to generate TCR beta cDNA from about 470 ng of total RNA. Generation of the TCR beta libraries relied on three nested multiplex PCR rounds using slightly modified ARM-PCR. TRBV1-TRBV30 forward primers paired with a C-beta reverse primer were used in the first two PCR rounds, which ran approximately 11 cycles each. One entry per CDR3 protein results from TCRdb running MiXCR on the multiplex PCR reads. Of 20,000 to 25,000 distinct CDR3 sequences listed, over 75% are singletons. Note on this clonotype: Relative to the germline gene, one junction end is altered; a read error may explain this.

The specimen sequenced was liver tumor tissue from sampling region 1. The subset is: tumor region T1, superior pole. This receptor was taken from a woman aged 25 to 39 with primary liver carcinoma and hepatitis B virus infection. The V and J genes are TRBV7-9 and TRBJ2-7; weak D call: TRBD2 (5 bases). The CDR3 here is CASSQTTGSKTYEQYF. CDR3 nucleotides: TGTGCCAGCAGCCAAACCACGGGATCTAAAACCTACGAACAGTACTTC. Full variable domain (remainder filled in from reference TRBV7-9 and TRBJ2-7): DTGVSQNPRHKITKRGQNVTFRCDPISEHNRLYWYRQTLGQGPEFLTYFQNEAQLEKSRLLSDRFSAERPKGSFSTLEIQRTEQGDSAMYLCASSQTTGSKTYEQYFGPGTRLTVT.